The rows below give T cell receptor beta chains drawn from one sample of a study of T cells after yellow fever vaccination. TCRdb re-analysed the 5' RACE reads in MiXCR, keeping a single row per CDR3 protein. The sample has roughly 68,000 distinct CDR3 sequences; approximately 6.1% are singletons. The material sequenced was CD8+ T cells sorted from PBMCs, taken roughly 47 days after the first yellow fever vaccination. These receptors originate from a man between 18 and 35 years old who received the YFV17D yellow fever vaccine. Both conserved end residues are part of each CDR3. The order of the fields is clone size, J gene, CDR3 length, D gene, V gene, CDR3 protein. The D gene is left open where the match is weak. Clone size is stated in some rows and not others, as once, few, many or a class when expanded.

.	TRBJ2-1	18	.	TRBV12-3/TRBV12-4	CACSLTLGGQGSYNEQFF
many	TRBJ2-2	13	.	TRBV29-1	CSSWSRPTGELFF
many	TRBJ1-1	16	TRBD1	TRBV4-1	CASKDRGVSMNTEAFF
many	TRBJ2-1	14	.	TRBV12-3/TRBV12-4	CASRPGPQYNEQFF
many	TRBJ2-6	14	.	TRBV11-3	CASSPSSGANVLTF
many	TRBJ2-2	14	TRBD1	TRBV7-6	CASRDRQGSGELFF
few	TRBJ1-2	14	.	TRBV20-1	CSARETGSLEGYTF
many	TRBJ1-5	15	TRBD1	TRBV12-3/TRBV12-4	CASSLAGTGDQPQHF
.	TRBJ2-6	14	.	TRBV27	CASRISSGANVLTF
many	TRBJ2-2	13	TRBD1	TRBV7-6	CASSLTGAGELFF
many	TRBJ2-7	15	.	TRBV20-1	CSAQDSTAAIYEQYF
many	TRBJ2-5	15	.	TRBV11-2	CASSQGSTGTETQYF
few	TRBJ2-5	15	TRBD1	TRBV5-1	CASSLVAGGKETQYF
.	TRBJ1-1	14	.	TRBV4-3	CASSQSTGFTEAFF
.	TRBJ2-4	14	TRBD1	TRBV4-1	CASSPQTGGDIQYF